This is a list of T cell receptor beta chains from one sample in a study of shared clonotypes between healthy human individuals. Generated by immunoSEQ multiplex PCR, the TCRdb table keeps only in-frame clones and is missing some. Of 1 million to 1.2 million clones in the sample, about 72% were seen once. Specimen: memory CD4+ T cells from PBMCs. Receptor source: a man between 18 and 29 years old in good health. Some clones in this sample may be carry-over from other donors' samples. Both conserved end residues are part of each CDR3. Each record gives: J gene, D gene, CDR3 length, V gene, clone size, CDR3 DNA, CDR3 protein. A D gene is named only where the DNA matches it firmly. Size values are once, few and many counts, or a class for expanded clones, and some rows have none.

TRBJ1-5,TRBD1,15,TRBV5-1,.,TGCGCCAGCAGCTCGACAGGGCGAGGAGATCAGCCCCAGCATTTT,CASSSTGRGDQPQHF
TRBJ2-2,.,14,TRBV6-6,.,TGTGCCAGCAGTTACTCGACCGGCCCCGGGGAGCTGTTTTTT,CASSYSTGPGELFF
TRBJ2-4,TRBD1,15,TRBV6-5,few,TGTGCCAGCAGTTACGTCGCAGGGGGCGAAGGCATTCAGTACTTC,CASSYVAGGEGIQYF
TRBJ2-4,.,14,TRBV5-1,.,TGCGCCAGCAGCTTGGGGGGGACCCAAAACATTCAGTACTTC,CASSLGGTQNIQYF
TRBJ1-5,.,14,TRBV18,.,TGTGCCAGCTCACCATTGGGGAACAATCAGCCCCAGCATTTT,CASSPLGNNQPQHF
TRBJ1-3,.,15,TRBV9,.,TGTGCCAGCAGCGTAGTATCACAGCCTGGAAACACCATATATTTT,CASSVVSQPGNTIYF
TRBJ2-3,.,14,TRBV7-2,.,TGTGCCAGCAGCTTAAGTCCGGCCACAGATACGCAGTATTTT,CASSLSPATDTQYF
TRBJ1-4,.,14,TRBV7-9,many,TGTGCCAGCAGCCACACCCTAATGGGAGAAAAACTGTTTTTT,CASSHTLMGEKLFF
TRBJ1-2,.,16,TRBV5-1,.,TGCGCCAGCAGCTTGGTAGGGGGTGTCCCCATCTATGGCTACACCTTC,CASSLVGGVPIYGYTF
TRBJ1-1,.,14,TRBV6-1,once,TGTGCCAGCAGTTCCTCAGGCCTTTACACTGAAGCTTTCTTT,CASSSSGLYTEAFF
TRBJ2-2,.,13,TRBV27,few,TGTGCCACCGTTTCAGTGGGTACCGGGGAGCTGTTTTTT,CATVSVGTGELFF
TRBJ1-5,.,13,TRBV28,.,TGTGCCAGCAGTTTAAGTAGTAGGGGCCGCCAGCATTTT,CASSLSSRGRQHF
TRBJ2-1,TRBD1,15,TRBV28,.,TGTGCCAGCACCATTGGGGGACAGAGATACAATGAGCAGTTCTTC,CASTIGGQRYNEQFF
TRBJ1-1,.,15,TRBV7-8,.,TGTGCCAGCAGCTCTGGGCGGGGCCGCAGCACTGAAGCTTTCTTT,CASSSGRGRSTEAFF
TRBJ1-2,.,12,TRBV6-1,.,TGTGCCAGCACAGGGTTCCTCTATGGCTACACCTTC,CASTGFLYGYTF
TRBJ1-1,.,13,TRBV27,many,TGTGCCAGCAGTTTCAACAGGGACACTGAAGCTTTCTTT,CASSFNRDTEAFF
TRBJ2-7,TRBD2,9,TRBV3-1/TRBV3-2,.,TGTGCCAGCAGCCCGGGGGGGTACTTC,CASSPGGYF
TRBJ1-2,.,12,TRBV7-9,.,TGTGCCAGCAGCTTTTCCGGCGGGGGCTACACCTTC,CASSFSGGGYTF
TRBJ2-1,.,13,TRBV9,.,TGTGCCAGCAGCCCCCACCCGGCCAATGAGCAGTTCTTC,CASSPHPANEQFF
TRBJ1-6,.,14,TRBV7-9,few,TGTGCCAGCAGCACCACTGGGGGCGGTTCACCCCTCCACTTT,CASSTTGGGSPLHF
TRBJ2-3,.,13,TRBV6-1,.,TGTGCCAGCAGTGAAGGGGTTGGAGATACGCAGTATTTT,CASSEGVGDTQYF
TRBJ2-2,.,12,TRBV5-1,.,TGCGCCAGCAGAGTCAACACCGGGGAGCTGTTTTTT,CASRVNTGELFF
TRBJ1-1,.,13,TRBV6-6,once,TGTGCCAGCTCACGGGGACCGTTGAATGAAGCTTTCTTT,CASSRGPLNEAFF
TRBJ2-1,.,13,TRBV12-5,.,TGTGCTAGTGGTTTGCTCGGTCGCCAGGAGCAGTTCTTC,CASGLLGRQEQFF
TRBJ1-2,TRBD1,15,TRBV6-1,few,TGTGCCAGCAGTGAGCGGACAGGGGGTCACTATGGCTACACCTTC,CASSERTGGHYGYTF
TRBJ2-3,.,15,TRBV7-2,once,TGTGCCAGCAGCTTAGAGGCCCTAGCTGGGGCTACGCAGTATTTT,CASSLEALAGATQYF
TRBJ2-7,TRBD2,16,TRBV15,.,TGTGCCACCAGCAGAGATCGGGGACTAGCGGGAAGCGAGCAGTACTTC,CATSRDRGLAGSEQYF
TRBJ1-5,.,17,TRBV4-2,once,TGTGCCAGCAGCCAAGATATAAGGGAGGGTTACAATCAGCCCCAGCATTTT,CASSQDIREGYNQPQHF
TRBJ2-2,TRBD2,19,TRBV5-1,.,TGCGCCAGCAGCTTGGCAAGGGGACTAGCGGGGACCTCCACCGGGGAGCTGTTTTTT,CASSLARGLAGTSTGELFF
TRBJ1-3,.,18,TRBV9,.,TGTGCCAGCAGCGTCTCCTACAAGGTGGGGGACTCTGGAAACACCATATATTTT,CASSVSYKVGDSGNTIYF
TRBJ2-5,TRBD2,18,TRBV7-3,.,TGTGCCAGCAGCTTAAAATGGGCCGGGAGGGCCGGCGAGAAGACCCAGTACTTC,CASSLKWAGRAGEKTQYF
TRBJ2-7,.,15,TRBV5-4,.,TGTGCCAGCAGCTCTAATGCAGGGGCGGCCTACGAGCAGTACTTC,CASSSNAGAAYEQYF
TRBJ2-7,.,15,TRBV27,.,TGTGCCAGCAGGCTTAGCCCAGGGGCCCCCTACGAGCAGTACTTC,CASRLSPGAPYEQYF
TRBJ1-5,.,15,TRBV18,few,TGTGCCAGCTCACCGGAGGGGTTGAGCAATCAGCCCCAGCATTTT,CASSPEGLSNQPQHF
TRBJ1-2,.,12,TRBV6-5,.,TGTGCCAGCAGTTCGCTCCAGGGAGGCTACACCTTC,CASSSLQGGYTF
TRBJ1-1,TRBD1,13,TRBV5-4,few,TGTGCCAGCAGCCTCCGGACAGGGAGTATAGCTTTCTTT,CASSLRTGSIAFF
TRBJ1-2,TRBD1,12,TRBV5-6,.,TGTGCCAGCAAGGACAGGGGAGCCGGCTACACCTTC,CASKDRGAGYTF
TRBJ2-3,TRBD1,15,TRBV9,.,TGTGCCAGCAGCGGACAGGGTCCCTACACAGATACGCAGTATTTT,CASSGQGPYTDTQYF
TRBJ2-1,.,17,TRBV27,.,TGTGCCAGCAGTCCAATAAGACTAGGTTGGGGGTCGAATGAGCAGTTCTTC,CASSPIRLGWGSNEQFF
TRBJ2-3,.,15,TRBV7-3,.,TGTGCCAGCAGCTTAAGGGGGACTAGCACAGATACGCAGTATTTT,CASSLRGTSTDTQYF
TRBJ1-3,.,18,TRBV28,few,TGTGCCAGCAGCCCCCGCTGGACATCCACAAGCTCTGGAAACACCATATATTTT,CASSPRWTSTSSGNTIYF
TRBJ2-2,TRBD1,14,TRBV6-1,.,TGTGCCAGCAGAGGACAGGGGAGGACCGGGGAGCTGTTTTTT,CASRGQGRTGELFF
TRBJ2-2,TRBD2,15,TRBV7-2,.,TGTGCCAGCGTCTGGGGGGGACCGAAATCCGGGGAGCTGTTTTTT,CASVWGGPKSGELFF
TRBJ1-1,.,15,TRBV30,few,TGTGCCTGGAGTCTTCCGACAGCGTTGAACACTGAAGCTTTCTTT,CAWSLPTALNTEAFF
TRBJ2-1,TRBD1,15,TRBV28,once,TGTGCCAGCAGCCGACCGGGACAGGGCTACAATGAGCAGTTCTTC,CASSRPGQGYNEQFF
TRBJ1-6,TRBD1,16,TRBV2,once,TGTGCCAGCAGTGCGGACAGGTTACTATATGGTTCACCCCTCCACTTT,CASSADRLLYGSPLHF